The clone carrying this T cell receptor beta chain was picked up many times. V lost 6 bases, J lost 7 bases, and 9 bases stayed unmatched. Germline values: CDR1 MNHEY, CDR2 SVGAGI. The CDR3 consists of 15 residues. Indicated time point: longitudinal time-point 1 (baseline). The data originate from a study of neurological immune-mediated disorders. TCRdb reanalysed the 5' RACE reads using MiXCR and keeps one entry per CDR3 protein. Of 64,000 or so distinct CDR3 sequences in the sample, roughly 10% were seen once. The sequenced sample was PBMCs. The clonotype was recovered from a man under 40 in good health. The V gene is TRBV6-5, the J gene TRBJ2-1; TRBD2 agrees at 10 bases. DNA for the CDR3: TGTGCCAGCAGCCGCGGGACTAGCGTAAATAATGAGCAGTTCTTC. Protein sequence: CASSRGTSVNNEQFF.